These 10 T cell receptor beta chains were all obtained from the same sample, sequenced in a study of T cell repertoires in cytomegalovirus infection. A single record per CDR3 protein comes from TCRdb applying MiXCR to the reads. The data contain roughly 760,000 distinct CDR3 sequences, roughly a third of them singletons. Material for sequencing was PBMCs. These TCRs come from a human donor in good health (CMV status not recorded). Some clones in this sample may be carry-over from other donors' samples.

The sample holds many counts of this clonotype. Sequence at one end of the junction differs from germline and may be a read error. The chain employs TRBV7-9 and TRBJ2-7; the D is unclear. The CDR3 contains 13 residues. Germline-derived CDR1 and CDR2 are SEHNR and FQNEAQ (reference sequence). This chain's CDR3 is CASSLDGSYVQYF. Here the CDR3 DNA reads TGTGCCAGCAGCTTAGACGGCTCCTACGTGCAGTACTTC.

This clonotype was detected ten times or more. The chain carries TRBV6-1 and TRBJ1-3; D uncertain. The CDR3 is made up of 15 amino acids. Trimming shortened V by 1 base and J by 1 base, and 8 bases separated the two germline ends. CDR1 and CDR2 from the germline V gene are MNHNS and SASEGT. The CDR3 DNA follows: TGTGCCAGCAGTGAAGGGACGGGTTCTGGAAACACCATATATTTT. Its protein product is CASSEGTGSGNTIYF.

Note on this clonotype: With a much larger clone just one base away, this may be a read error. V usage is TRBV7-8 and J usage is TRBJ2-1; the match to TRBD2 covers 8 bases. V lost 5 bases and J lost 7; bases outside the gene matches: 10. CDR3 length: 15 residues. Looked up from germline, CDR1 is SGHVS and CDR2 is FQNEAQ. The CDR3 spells CASSPSGLPRNEQFF. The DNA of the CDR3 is TGTGCCAGCAGCCCTAGCGGGTTACCCCGTAATGAGCAGTTCTTC. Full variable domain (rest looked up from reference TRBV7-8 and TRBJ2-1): GAGVSQSPRYKVAKRGQDVALRCDPISGHVSLFWYQQALGQGPEFLTYFQNEAQLDKSGLPSDRFFAERPEGSVSTLKIQRTQQEDSAVYLCASSPSGLPRNEQFFGPGTRLTVL.

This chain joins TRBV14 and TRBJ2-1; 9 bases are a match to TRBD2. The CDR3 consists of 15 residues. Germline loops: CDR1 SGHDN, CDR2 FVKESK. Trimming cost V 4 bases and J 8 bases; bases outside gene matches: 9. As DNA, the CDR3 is TGTGCCAGCAGCCCAGGGCGGGGACTAGCATATGAGCAGTTCTTC. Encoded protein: CASSPGRGLAYEQFF.

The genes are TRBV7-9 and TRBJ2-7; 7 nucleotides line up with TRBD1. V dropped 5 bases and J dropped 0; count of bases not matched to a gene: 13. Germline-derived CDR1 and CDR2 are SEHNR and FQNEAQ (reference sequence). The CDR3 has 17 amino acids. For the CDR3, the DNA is TGTGCCAGCAGCCCACCCTTTCGCCGGGACAGCTCCTACGAGCAGTACTTC. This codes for CASSPPFRRDSSYEQYF.

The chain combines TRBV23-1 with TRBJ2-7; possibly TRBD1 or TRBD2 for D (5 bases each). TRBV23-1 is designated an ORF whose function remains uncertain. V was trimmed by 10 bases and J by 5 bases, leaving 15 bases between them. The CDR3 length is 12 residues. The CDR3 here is CANPPGADEQYF. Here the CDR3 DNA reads TGCGCCAACCCTCCCGGGGCTGACGAGCAGTACTTC.

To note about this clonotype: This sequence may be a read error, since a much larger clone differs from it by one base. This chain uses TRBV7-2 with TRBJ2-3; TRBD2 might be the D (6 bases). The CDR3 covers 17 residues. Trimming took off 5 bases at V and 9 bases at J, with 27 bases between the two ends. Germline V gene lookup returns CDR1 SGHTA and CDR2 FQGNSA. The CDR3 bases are TGTGCCAGCAGCCTTAACCCCGGGACTTATAGGAGGGAGACGCAGTATTTT. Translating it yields CASSLNPGTYRRETQYF.

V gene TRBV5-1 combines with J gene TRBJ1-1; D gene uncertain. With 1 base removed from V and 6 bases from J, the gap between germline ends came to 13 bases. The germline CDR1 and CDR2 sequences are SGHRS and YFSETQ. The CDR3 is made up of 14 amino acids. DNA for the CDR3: TGCGCCAGCAGCTTGAGCCTCTCGGGGTCTGAAGCTTTCTTT. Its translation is CASSLSLSGSEAFF.

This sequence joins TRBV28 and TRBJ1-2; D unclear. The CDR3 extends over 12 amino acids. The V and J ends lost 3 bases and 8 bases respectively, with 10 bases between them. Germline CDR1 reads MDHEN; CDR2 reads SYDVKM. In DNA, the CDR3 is TGTGCCAGCAGTTTTGGACTTAAGGGCTACACCTTC. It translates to CASSFGLKGYTF.

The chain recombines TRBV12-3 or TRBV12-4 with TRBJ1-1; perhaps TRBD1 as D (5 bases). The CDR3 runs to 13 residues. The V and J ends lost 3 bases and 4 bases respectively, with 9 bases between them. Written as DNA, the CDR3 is TGTGCCAGCAGTTTCCGCAGGGTCACTGAAGCTTTCTTT. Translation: CASSFRRVTEAFF.